These T cell receptor beta chains were read from a single sample in a study of T-cell memory formation after mild COVID-19. In TCRdb, the 5' RACE reads were re-called with MiXCR into one record per CDR3 protein. The sample records around 300,000 distinct CDR3 sequences, over 11% being singletons. Sequencing input: PBMCs or a T cell subset sorted from them (not recorded which). The receptor source for this set is a man between 18 and 29 years old who had mild COVID-19 (a few samples of this study predate the infection). Cell type and time point are not known. Each CDR3 is given with its conserved first and last residue. A D gene is named only where the DNA matches it firmly. The listing skips clone size in some rows; elsewhere it reads once, few, many or a size class.

size: few
J: TRBJ1-4
V: TRBV27
length: 15
D: TRBD1
DNA: TGTGCCAGCAGTTTAATGCGGCAGGGGGGTGAAAAACTGTTTTTT
CDR3: CASSLMRQGGEKLFF

size: NA
J: TRBJ2-3
V: TRBV4-3
length: 16
D: NA
DNA: TGCGCCAGCAGCCAAGCAGTTGGGGGGAGCACAGATACGCAGTATTTT
CDR3: CASSQAVGGSTDTQYF

size: few
J: TRBJ2-7
V: TRBV5-1
length: 14
D: TRBD2
DNA: TGCGCCAGCAGCTCCGGCGGGGGGACCTACGAGCAGTACTTC
CDR3: CASSSGGGTYEQYF

size: NA
J: TRBJ2-2
V: TRBV5-1
length: 16
D: NA
DNA: TGCGCCAGCAGCTTGTATACCACAGAGAACACCGGGGAGCTGTTTTTT
CDR3: CASSLYTTENTGELFF

size: few
J: TRBJ1-1
V: TRBV7-6
length: 17
D: TRBD1
DNA: TGTGCCAGCAGCTTGGGCAGGGGGCGCGGAGGAGCCACTGAAGCTTTCTTT
CDR3: CASSLGRGRGGATEAFF

size: NA
J: TRBJ2-2
V: TRBV4-2
length: 20
D: NA
DNA: TGTGCCAGCAGCCAAGATGCCCCCGGACAATGGGGAGTAGGAACCGGGGAGCTGTTTTTT
CDR3: CASSQDAPGQWGVGTGELFF

size: NA
J: TRBJ2-1
V: TRBV6-2/TRBV6-3
length: 17
D: NA
DNA: TGTGCCAGCAGTCCCTTCCCCATGAGATTCTCCTACAATGAGCAGTTCTTC
CDR3: CASSPFPMRFSYNEQFF

size: NA
J: TRBJ1-1
V: TRBV20-1
length: 15
D: TRBD1
DNA: TGCAGTGCTAGAGATCACAGGGGAGTGGGGACCGAAGCTTTCTTT
CDR3: CSARDHRGVGTEAFF

size: few
J: TRBJ2-1
V: TRBV7-9
length: 15
D: TRBD2
DNA: TGTGCCAGCAGCTTAGCTAGCGGGCACTACAATGAGCAGTTCTTC
CDR3: CASSLASGHYNEQFF

size: NA
J: TRBJ2-5
V: TRBV9
length: 14
D: TRBD1
DNA: TGTGCCAGCAGCGGGGGACAGGGAAGAGAGACCCAGTACTTC
CDR3: CASSGGQGRETQYF

size: NA
J: TRBJ1-2
V: TRBV4-3
length: 14
D: NA
DNA: TGCGCCAGCAGCCAATCCGGGACTAATGATGGCTACACCTTC
CDR3: CASSQSGTNDGYTF